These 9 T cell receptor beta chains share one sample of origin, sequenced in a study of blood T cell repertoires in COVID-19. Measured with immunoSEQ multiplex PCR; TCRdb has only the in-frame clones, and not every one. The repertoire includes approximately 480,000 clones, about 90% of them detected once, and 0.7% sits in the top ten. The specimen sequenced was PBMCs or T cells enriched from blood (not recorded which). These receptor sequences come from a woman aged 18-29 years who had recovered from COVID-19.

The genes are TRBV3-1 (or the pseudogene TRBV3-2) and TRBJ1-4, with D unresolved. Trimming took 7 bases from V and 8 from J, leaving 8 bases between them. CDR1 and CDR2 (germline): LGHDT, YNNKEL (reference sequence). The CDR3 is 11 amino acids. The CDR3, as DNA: TGTGCCAGCAAAGGAGGCGAAAAACTGTTTTTT. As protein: CASKGGEKLFF.

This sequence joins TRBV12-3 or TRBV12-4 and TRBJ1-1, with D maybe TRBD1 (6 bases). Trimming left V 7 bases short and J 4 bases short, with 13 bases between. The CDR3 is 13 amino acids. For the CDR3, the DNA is TGTGCCAGCATAGGGGGAGGGCCCACTGAAGCTTTCTTT. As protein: CASIGGGPTEAFF.

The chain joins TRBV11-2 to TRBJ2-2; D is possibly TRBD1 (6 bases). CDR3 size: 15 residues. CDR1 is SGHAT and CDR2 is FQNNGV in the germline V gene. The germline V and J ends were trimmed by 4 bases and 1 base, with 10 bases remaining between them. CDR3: CASSSLQGNTGELFF. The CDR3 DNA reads TGTGCCAGCAGCTCCCTACAGGGGAACACCGGGGAGCTGTTTTTT.

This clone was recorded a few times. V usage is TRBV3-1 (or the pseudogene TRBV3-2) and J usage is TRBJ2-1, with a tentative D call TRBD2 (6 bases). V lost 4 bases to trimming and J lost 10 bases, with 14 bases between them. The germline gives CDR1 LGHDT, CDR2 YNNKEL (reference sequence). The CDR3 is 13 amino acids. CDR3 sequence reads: CASSLSPSGEQFF. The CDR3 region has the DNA TGTGCCAGCAGCCTTTCCCCCAGCGGGGAGCAGTTCTTC.

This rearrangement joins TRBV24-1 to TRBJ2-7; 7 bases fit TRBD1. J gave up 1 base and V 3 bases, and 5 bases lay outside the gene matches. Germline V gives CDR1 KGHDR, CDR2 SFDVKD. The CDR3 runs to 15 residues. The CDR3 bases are TGTGCCACCAGTGATGAATCGGGACAGTCCTACGAGCAGTACTTC. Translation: CATSDESGQSYEQYF.

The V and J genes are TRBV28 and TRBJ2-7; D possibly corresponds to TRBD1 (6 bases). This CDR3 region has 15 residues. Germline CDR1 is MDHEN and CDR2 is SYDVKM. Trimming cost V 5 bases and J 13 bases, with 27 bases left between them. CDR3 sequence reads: CASSPGGQLRALFYF. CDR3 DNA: TGTGCCAGCAGTCCGGGCGGACAGTTAAGGGCGCTATTTTACTTC.

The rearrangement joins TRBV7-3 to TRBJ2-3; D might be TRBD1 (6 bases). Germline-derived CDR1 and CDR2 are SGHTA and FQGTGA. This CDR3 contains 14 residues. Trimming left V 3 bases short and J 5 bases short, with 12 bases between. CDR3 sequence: CASSLGQGLDTQYF. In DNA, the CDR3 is TGTGCCAGCAGCTTGGGACAAGGGCTAGATACGCAGTATTTT.

CDR3 bases: TGTGCCAGCAGTTTAGTAGTTCATCAGCCCCAGCATTTT. This gives the protein CASSLVVHQPQHF. The rearrangement links TRBV12-3 or TRBV12-4 to TRBJ1-5; no firm D call. Trimming stripped 1 base from V and 5 bases from J, with 6 bases between. There are 13 residues in the CDR3.

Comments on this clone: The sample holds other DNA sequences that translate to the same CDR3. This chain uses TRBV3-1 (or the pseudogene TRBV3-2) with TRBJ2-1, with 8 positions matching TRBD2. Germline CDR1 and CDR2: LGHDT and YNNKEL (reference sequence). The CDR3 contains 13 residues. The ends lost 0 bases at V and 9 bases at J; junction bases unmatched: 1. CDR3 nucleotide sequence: TGTGCCAGCAGCCAAGATCGGGGGGGTGAGCAGTTCTTC. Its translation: CASSQDRGGEQFF.